This entry lists 29 T cell receptor beta chains sequenced from one sample in a study of T cell responses to AZD1222 COVID-19 vaccine. TCRdb keeps only in-frame clones here, not all; method: immunoSEQ multiplex PCR. The data contain about 120,000 clones, about nine tenths of them singletons. The source material was peripheral blood, sampled on day 0 of AZD1222 vaccination. These receptors originate from an adult in good health.

The chain employs TRBV15 and TRBJ2-3; D gene uncertain. V was pared by 6 bases and J by 1 base, with 8 bases between. The germline gives CDR1 LNHNV, CDR2 YYDKDF (reference sequence). CDR3 length: 13 amino acids. The CDR3 nucleotides read TGTGCCACCAGGCCCGATGGCACAGATACGCAGTATTTT. Protein: CATRPDGTDTQYF.

The J gene is TRBJ1-1, the V gene TRBV27; D is uncertain. Between the trimmed V and J ends, which lost 2 bases and 8 bases, there was a span of 12 bases. The CDR3 totals 13 residues. Germline V gene lookup returns CDR1 MNHEY and CDR2 SMNVEV (reference sequence). DNA of the CDR3: TGTGCCAGCAGTTTAAAGAGTCAAACCGAAGCTTTCTTT. It encodes CASSLKSQTEAFF.

This clone was counted a few times. Here the CDR3 reads CASTLGRDGYTF. The CDR3 coding sequence is TGTGCCAGCACCCTAGGGAGGGATGGCTACACCTTC. The rearrangement uses TRBV5-4 and TRBJ1-2; D call uncertain. V was trimmed by 6 bases and J by 6 bases, leaving 12 bases between them. Per the germline V gene, CDR1 is SGHNT and CDR2 is YYREEE (reference sequence). This CDR3 comprises 12 residues.

The rearrangement uses TRBV27 and TRBJ1-6, with D possibly matching TRBD1 (5 bases). Germline CDR1 is MNHEY and CDR2 is SMNVEV (reference sequence). Trimming left V 0 bases short and J 6 bases short, with 12 bases between. The CDR3 is 16 residues long. In nucleotides, the CDR3 is TGTGCCAGCAGTTTATCCTCGGGGGTACCTAATTCACCCCTCCACTTT. Protein sequence: CASSLSSGVPNSPLHF.

The chain is built from TRBV4-1 and TRBJ2-3; D remains unclear. Germline values: CDR1 MGHRA, CDR2 YSYEKL. V lost 2 bases and J 1 base, leaving 10 bases between the germline ends. There are 15 residues in the CDR3. The CDR3 region has the DNA TGCGCCAGCAGCCAATCTATCTTGGGCACAGATACGCAGTATTTT. Translation gives CASSQSILGTDTQYF.

The chain links TRBV5-8 to TRBJ1-4; D is uncertain. V gave up 0 bases and J gave up 8 bases, with 17 bases separating them. The germline gives CDR1 SGHTS, CDR2 YDEGEE. There are 16 residues in the CDR3. The CDR3 loop is CASSLVSAWIGEKLFF. DNA of the CDR3: TGTGCCAGCAGCTTGGTATCGGCGTGGATAGGCGAAAAACTGTTTTTT.

The chain carries TRBV5-6 and TRBJ2-5; 9 nucleotides align to TRBD1. The V and J ends lost 3 bases and 3 bases, in that order; junction bases with no gene match: 9. Germline CDR1 reads SGHDT; CDR2 reads YYEEEE. The CDR3 is 16 amino acids. This CDR3 is CASSSLGTGREETQYF. For the CDR3, the DNA is TGTGCCAGCAGCTCTTTAGGGACAGGGCGGGAAGAGACCCAGTACTTC. Based on the CDR3 plus reference TRBV5-6 and TRBJ2-5, the full variable domain is DAGVTQSPTHLIKTRGQQVTLRCSPKSGHDTVSWYQQALGQGPQFIFQYYEEEERQRGNFPDRFSGHQFPNYSSELNVNALLLGDSALYLCASSSLGTGREETQYFGPGTRLLVL.

The V and J genes are TRBV20-1 and TRBJ1-4; 8 bases are a match to TRBD1. Germline V gene sequence: CDR1 DFQATT, CDR2 SNEGSKA (reference sequence). This CDR3 is 14 amino acids long. The V gene end was trimmed by 3 bases and the J gene end by 7 bases; junction bases not matched to a gene: 7. The CDR3 nucleotides are TGCAGTGCTAGTTTCGCGACAGGGGTTGAAAAACTGTTTTTT. It codes for CSASFATGVEKLFF.

The V and J genes are TRBV20-1 and TRBJ2-2; D remains unclear. V was clipped by 6 bases and J by 4 bases, with 6 bases between them. The CDR3 extends over 11 amino acids. CDR1 and CDR2 (germline): DFQATT, SNEGSKA (reference sequence). CDR3 nucleotides: TGCAGTGCGATAGGCACCGGGGAGCTGTTTTTT. Protein sequence: CSAIGTGELFF.

The chain has TRBV6-5 and TRBJ1-6; TRBD1 might be the D (6 bases). V lost 6 bases and J lost 9, with 15 bases in between. CDR1 and CDR2 from the germline V gene are MNHEY and SVGAGI. The length of the CDR3 is 14 residues. Here the CDR3 reads CASRLQGSGSPLHF. The CDR3 nucleotides are TGTGCCAGCAGGCTACAGGGAAGTGGTTCACCCCTCCACTTT.

The gene calls are TRBV7-6 and TRBJ1-1; the D gene is possibly TRBD1 (5 bases). The CDR3 is made up of 13 amino acids. V was cut by 4 bases and J by 2 bases, with 8 bases left in between. The germline V gene has CDR1 SGHVS and CDR2 FNYEAQ. CDR3 amino acids: CASSSQGNTEAFF. DNA of the CDR3: TGTGCCAGCAGCTCCCAGGGAAACACTGAAGCTTTCTTT.

J is TRBJ1-1 and V is TRBV7-2; the D is unclear. Trimming pared 2 bases from V and 3 bases from J, leaving 7 bases between. The CDR3 runs to 13 residues. Per the germline V gene, CDR1 is SGHTA and CDR2 is FQGNSA. The DNA of the CDR3 is TGTGCCAGCAGCTTAAATCTTCACACTGAAGCTTTCTTT. Translated, it gives CASSLNLHTEAFF.

This chain links TRBV20-1 with TRBJ2-3; a weak D match, TRBD2 (6 bases). This CDR3 is 11 amino acids long. The V gene lost 5 bases and the J gene lost 4 bases, with 7 bases spanning the gap. Germline CDR1 DFQATT, CDR2 SNEGSKA (reference sequence). CDR3 region: CSAGGSDTQYF. For the CDR3, the DNA is TGCAGTGCTGGGGGGTCAGATACGCAGTATTTT.

This clone occurred once. V and J are TRBV19 and TRBJ1-5; D is possibly TRBD1 (5 bases). In germline, CDR1 is LNHDA, CDR2 SQIVND (reference sequence). With 3 bases removed from V and 1 base from J, the gap between germline ends came to 13 bases. The CDR3 extends over 16 amino acids. DNA for the CDR3: TGTGCCAGTAGTATGGTCCGGGGGGGAAGCAATCAGCCCCAGCATTTT. Translated: CASSMVRGGSNQPQHF. Full variable domain (missing parts from reference TRBV19 and TRBJ1-5): DGGITQSPKYLFRKEGQNVTLSCEQNLNHDAMYWYRQDPGQGLRLIYYSQIVNDFQKGDIAEGYSVSREKKESFPLTVTSAQKNPTAFYLCASSMVRGGSNQPQHFGDGTRLSIL.

The chain links TRBV18 to TRBJ2-7, with 8 positions matching TRBD1. The CDR3 loop spans 15 amino acids. J gave up 6 bases and V 3 bases, and 10 bases lay outside the gene matches. Germline V gene lookup returns CDR1 KGHSH and CDR2 LQKENI. In DNA form, the CDR3 reads TGTGCCAGCTCACCCATGGGGACAGGAGCGGGCGAGCAGTACTTC. Translated, it gives CASSPMGTGAGEQYF.

A few counts support this clone. The chain recombines TRBV28 with TRBJ1-2; D is possibly TRBD1 (6 bases). Germline V lookup: CDR1 MDHEN, CDR2 SYDVKM. V gave up 6 bases and J gave up 4 bases, with 12 bases separating them. The CDR3 is 13 amino acids. Written as DNA, the CDR3 is TGTGCCAGCAGCCCGGACAGCTCCTATGGCTACACCTTC. Amino acids: CASSPDSSYGYTF.

As DNA, the CDR3 is TGTGCCAGCATTCCCGGGACAACAACTAATGAAAAACTGTTTTTT. Its translation is CASIPGTTTNEKLFF. The chain employs TRBV6-5 and TRBJ1-4, with a weak D call TRBD1 (6 bases). Per the germline V gene, CDR1 is MNHEY and CDR2 is SVGAGI. V was clipped by 7 bases and J by 0 bases, with 12 bases between them. The CDR3 runs 15 residues.

CDR3 region: CASSQTGSSNQPQHF. The CDR3 DNA sequence: TGCGCCAGCAGCCAGACCGGGTCTAGCAATCAGCCCCAGCATTTT. The V and J genes are TRBV5-1 and TRBJ1-5; D not resolved. With 4 bases removed from V and 0 bases from J, the gap between germline ends came to 11 bases. Germline values: CDR1 SGHRS, CDR2 YFSETQ. CDR3 length: 15 residues.

The chain employs TRBV6-2 or TRBV6-3 and TRBJ2-5; D is perhaps TRBD2 (6 bases). This CDR3 comprises 15 residues. Per the germline V gene, CDR1 is MNHEY and CDR2 is SVGEGT. V gave up 2 bases and J gave up 2 bases, with 12 bases separating them. Here the CDR3 DNA reads TGTGCCAGCAGTTACGGGGGGTGGGCTCAAGAGACCCAGTACTTC. This translates into CASSYGGWAQETQYF.

This chain uses TRBV6-5 with TRBJ1-2; possibly TRBD1 for D (5 bases). Between the trimmed V and J ends, which lost 1 base and 3 bases, there was a span of 12 bases. This CDR3 is built from 15 residues. The germline V gene encodes CDR1 MNHEY and CDR2 SVGAGI. The CDR3 loop reads CASSYFVGQDYGYTF. In DNA form, the CDR3 reads TGTGCCAGCAGTTACTTTGTGGGGCAGGACTATGGCTACACCTTC.

CDR3 in amino acids: CASRPGQGQMNTEAFF. CDR3 sequence (DNA): TGTGCCAGCAGACCGGGACAGGGCCAAATGAACACTGAAGCTTTCTTT. J is TRBJ1-1 and V is TRBV7-2; 9 nucleotides agree with TRBD1. This CDR3 has 16 amino acids. V dropped 6 bases and J dropped 0; count of bases not matched to a gene: 8. Germline V gene lookup returns CDR1 SGHTA and CDR2 FQGNSA.

This chain's CDR3 is CASSQVLLQTGRTEAFF. The DNA for the CDR3 is TGCGCCAGCAGCCAAGTTCTTCTGCAGACGGGTCGGACTGAAGCTTTCTTT. The rearrangement links TRBV4-3 to TRBJ1-1; D remains unclear. Germline V gene data show CDR1 as LGHNA and CDR2 as YSLEER. Trimming pared 1 base from V and 5 bases from J, leaving 20 bases between. The CDR3 consists of 17 residues.

The chain combines TRBV12-3 or TRBV12-4 with TRBJ1-1, with D perhaps TRBD1 (5 bases). This CDR3 region has 13 residues. Between the trimmed V and J ends, which lost 6 bases and 3 bases, there was a span of 11 bases. CDR3 loop: CASRPTGDTEAFF. The CDR3 DNA sequence: TGTGCCAGCAGGCCCACGGGGGACACTGAAGCTTTCTTT.

V usage is TRBV6-2 or TRBV6-3 and J usage is TRBJ1-1; D gene unclear. In germline, CDR1 is MNHEY, CDR2 SVGEGT. The CDR3 is made up of 14 amino acids. Trimming pared 6 bases from V and 1 base from J, leaving 12 bases between. The CDR3 sequence is CASSWTVRNTEAFF. The CDR3 DNA reads TGTGCCAGCAGCTGGACGGTGAGGAACACTGAAGCTTTCTTT.

The gene calls are TRBV7-8 and TRBJ2-7, with 10 nucleotides matching TRBD1. Germline values: CDR1 SGHVS, CDR2 FQNEAQ. The CDR3 covers 15 residues. The V gene end was trimmed by 1 base and the J gene end by 5 bases; junction bases not matched to a gene: 5. The CDR3 nucleotides read TGTGCCAGCAGCTTAGGGTGGGACAGGGGCGACGAGCAGTACTTC. The encoded protein is CASSLGWDRGDEQYF.

The chain is built from TRBV4-3 and TRBJ2-1; possibly TRBD1 or TRBD2 for D (6 bases each). V dropped 1 base and J dropped 3 bases, with 10 bases sitting between them. The CDR3 spans 15 residues. Germline lookup yields CDR1 LGHNA and CDR2 YSLEER. The CDR3 protein is CASSQGGGGYNEQFF. DNA for the CDR3: TGCGCCAGCAGCCAAGGCGGAGGGGGCTACAATGAGCAGTTCTTC.

The rearrangement joins TRBV6-2 or TRBV6-3 to TRBJ2-5; the D is unclear. V lost 2 bases to trimming and J lost 4 bases, with 11 bases between them. CDR1 and CDR2 (germline): MNHEY, SVGEGT. The CDR3 runs to 14 residues. This CDR3 reads CASSYARAPETQYF. CDR3 sequence (DNA): TGTGCCAGCAGTTACGCACGGGCCCCAGAGACCCAGTACTTC.

The V gene is TRBV7-3, the J gene TRBJ1-1; 11 bases agree with TRBD1. Losses at the gene ends were 5 bases for V and 2 bases for J; bases not matched to a gene: 4. Germline V lookup: CDR1 SGHTA, CDR2 FQGTGA. The CDR3 contains 15 residues. DNA for the CDR3: TGTGCCAGCAGCGCGGGACAGGGGGGAAACACTGAAGCTTTCTTT. As protein: CASSAGQGGNTEAFF.

This clone has just one count. The DNA of the CDR3 is TGTGCCAGCAGTTTATGGGTCAGGGAAGGCGAGCAGTACTTC. Translated: CASSLWVREGEQYF. V and J are TRBV28 and TRBJ2-7; weak D call: TRBD1 (5 bases). The V gene lost 0 bases and the J gene lost 6 bases, with 12 bases spanning the gap. Germline V lookup: CDR1 MDHEN, CDR2 SYDVKM. The CDR3 consists of 14 residues.